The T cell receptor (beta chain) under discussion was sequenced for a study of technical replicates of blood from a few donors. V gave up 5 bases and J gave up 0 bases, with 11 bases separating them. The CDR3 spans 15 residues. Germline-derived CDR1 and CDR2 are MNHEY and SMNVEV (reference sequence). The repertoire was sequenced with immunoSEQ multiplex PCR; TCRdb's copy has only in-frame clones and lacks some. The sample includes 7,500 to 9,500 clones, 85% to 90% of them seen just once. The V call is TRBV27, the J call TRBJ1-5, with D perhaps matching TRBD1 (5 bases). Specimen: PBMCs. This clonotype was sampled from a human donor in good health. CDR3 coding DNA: TGTGCCAGCAGTATGGGGGGGTATAGCAATCAGCCCCAGCATTTT. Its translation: CASSMGGYSNQPQHF.